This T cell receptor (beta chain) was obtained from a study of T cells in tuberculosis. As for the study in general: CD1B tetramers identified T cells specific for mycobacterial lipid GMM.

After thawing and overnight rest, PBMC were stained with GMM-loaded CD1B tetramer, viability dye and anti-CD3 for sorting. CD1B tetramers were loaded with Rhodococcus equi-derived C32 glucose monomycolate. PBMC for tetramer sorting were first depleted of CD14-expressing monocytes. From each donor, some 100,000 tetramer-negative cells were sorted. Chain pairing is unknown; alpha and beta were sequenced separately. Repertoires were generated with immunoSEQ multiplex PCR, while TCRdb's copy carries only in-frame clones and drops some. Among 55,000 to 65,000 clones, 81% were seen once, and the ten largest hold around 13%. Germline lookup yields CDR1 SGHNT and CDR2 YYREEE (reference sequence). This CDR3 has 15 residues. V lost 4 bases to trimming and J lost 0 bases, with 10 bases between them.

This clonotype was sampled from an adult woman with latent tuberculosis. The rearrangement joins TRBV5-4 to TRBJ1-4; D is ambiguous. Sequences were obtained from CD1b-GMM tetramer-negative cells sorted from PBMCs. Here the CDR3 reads CASSPGSSTNEKLFF. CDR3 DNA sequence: TGTGCCAGCAGCCCCGGGAGTTCAACTAATGAAAAACTGTTTTTT. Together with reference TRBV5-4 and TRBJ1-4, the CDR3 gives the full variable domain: ETGVTQSPTHLIKTRGQQVTLRCSSQSGHNTVSWYQQALGQGPQFIFQYYREEENGRGNFPPRFSGLQFPNYSSELNVNALELDDSALYLCASSPGSSTNEKLFFGSGTQLSVL.